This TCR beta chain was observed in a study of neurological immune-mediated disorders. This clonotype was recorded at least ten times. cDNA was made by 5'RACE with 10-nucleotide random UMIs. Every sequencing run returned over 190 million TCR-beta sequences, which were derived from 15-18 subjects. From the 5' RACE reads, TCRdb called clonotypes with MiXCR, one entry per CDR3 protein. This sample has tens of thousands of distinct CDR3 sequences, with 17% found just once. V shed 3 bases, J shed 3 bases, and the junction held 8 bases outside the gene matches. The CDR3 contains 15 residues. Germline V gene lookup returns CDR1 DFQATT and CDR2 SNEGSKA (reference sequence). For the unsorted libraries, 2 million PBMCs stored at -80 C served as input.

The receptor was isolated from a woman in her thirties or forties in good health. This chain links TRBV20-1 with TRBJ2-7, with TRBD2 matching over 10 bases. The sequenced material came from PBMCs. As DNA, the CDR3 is TGCAGTGCTAGGGCTCCTAGCGGGGGAAACTACGAGCAGTACTTC. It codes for CSARAPSGGNYEQYF.